The clone carrying this T cell receptor beta chain was detected only a few times. Its antigen is unidentified. When sampled, the donors appeared nominally healthy, though they likely had unrecorded immune exposures. The data derive from a study of cytomegalovirus exposure and HLA in healthy donors. The study's findings and limits: Cytomegalovirus association was assigned to 150 to 200 TCR beta chains.

The PCR used 60 Vbeta and 13 Jbeta primers. Sequencing used immunoSEQ multiplex PCR; TCRdb keeps in-frame clones, though not all of them. The repertoire holds about 190,000 clones, roughly four fifths seen once, with 1.5% to 2% in the top ten. Input material: PBMCs. The clonotype originates from a man between 18 and 29 years old in good health and CMV-seronegative.

Here the CDR3 reads CATRFLEGRSPLHF. As DNA, the CDR3 is TGTGCCACGAGATTTCTAGAGGGCCGATCACCCCTCCACTTT. The J gene is TRBJ1-6, the V gene TRBV5-8; D is undetermined. CDR1 and CDR2 (germline): SGHTS, YDEGEE. Deletions cut 9 bases from V and 10 bases from J, with 20 bases between. The CDR3 length is 14 residues.